Shown below are 20 T cell receptor beta chains from a single sample sequenced in a study of blood T cell repertoires in COVID-19. This table comes from immunoSEQ multiplex PCR, and its TCRdb copy is limited to in-frame clones, with some not included. The table shows about 150,000 clones, with roughly 76% occurring only once. The specimen was peripheral blood. The receptors derive from a human donor with acute or convalescent COVID-19. The donor label of this sample is uncertain.

The chain links TRBV3-1 (or the pseudogene TRBV3-2) to TRBJ1-6; D unresolved. Looked up from germline, CDR1 is LGHDT and CDR2 is YNNKEL (reference sequence). Deletions cut 4 bases from V and 11 bases from J, with 9 bases between. The CDR3 loop spans 12 amino acids. CDR3: CASSLGRPPLHF. The CDR3 DNA is TGTGCCAGCAGCCTTGGGCGACCACCCCTCCACTTT.

This clone was counted a single time. The V and J genes are TRBV5-4 and TRBJ1-6; D perhaps matches TRBD1 (5 bases). The CDR3 contains 15 residues. Per the germline V gene, CDR1 is SGHNT and CDR2 is YYREEE (reference sequence). The germline V and J ends were trimmed by 2 bases and 3 bases, with 9 bases remaining between them. The CDR3 nucleotides are TGTGCCAGCAGCTTTAATCAGGGCTATAATTCACCCCTCCACTTT. Its translation: CASSFNQGYNSPLHF.

The rearrangement links TRBV5-5 to TRBJ1-1; D may be TRBD1 (5 bases). CDR1 and CDR2 (germline): SGHKS, YYEKEE (reference sequence). V was clipped by 3 bases and J by 1 base, with 10 bases between them. CDR3 length: 14 amino acids. The DNA of the CDR3 is TGTGCCAGCAGCTCGGGCGGGGCGAACACTGAAGCTTTCTTT. It yields the protein CASSSGGANTEAFF.

This chain connects TRBV4-1 to TRBJ1-2; 8 bases match TRBD1. CDR3 length: 15 amino acids. V lost 6 bases and J lost 4; bases outside the gene matches: 10. Germline CDR1 MGHRA, CDR2 YSYEKL. CDR3 nucleotide sequence: TGCGCCAGCAGACCCGGACAGGGTAGGGTCTATGGCTACACCTTC. Protein sequence: CASRPGQGRVYGYTF.

The J gene is TRBJ1-5, the V gene TRBV2; a possible D gene is TRBD1 (6 bases). The germline CDR1 and CDR2 sequences are SNHLY and FYNNEI. V lost 5 bases and J lost 7, with 21 bases in between. There are 16 residues in the CDR3. CDR3: CASSLSRAGGGQPQHF. The CDR3 bases are TGTGCCAGCAGTTTAAGCCGGGCTGGCGGGGGCCAGCCCCAGCATTTT.

The sample holds one count of this clone. The chain has TRBV30 and TRBJ1-2, with 9 bases that match TRBD1. The V and J ends lost 2 bases and 4 bases, in that order; junction bases with no gene match: 8. Germline V lookup: CDR1 GTSNPN, CDR2 SVGIG (reference sequence). The CDR3 extends over 15 amino acids. The CDR3 reads CAWSPRDRAIYGYTF. The CDR3 bases are TGTGCCTGGAGTCCGAGGGACAGGGCAATCTATGGCTACACCTTC.

The chain combines TRBV6-5 with TRBJ1-5; D ambiguous. The CDR3 is 15 amino acids. From germline, CDR1 is MNHEY and CDR2 SVGAGI. V was pared by 5 bases and J by 0 bases, with 11 bases between. CDR3 loop: CASSPLQASNQPQHF. DNA for the CDR3: TGTGCCAGCAGTCCTCTTCAGGCTAGCAATCAGCCCCAGCATTTT.

This clone appeared a single time. The chain is built from TRBV2 and TRBJ2-6; no clear D. Looked up from germline, CDR1 is SNHLY and CDR2 is FYNNEI. This CDR3 has 14 amino acids. V lost 6 bases and J lost 0, with 6 bases in between. CDR3 loop: CASRRDSGANVLTF. CDR3 DNA sequence: TGTGCCAGCAGACGAGACTCTGGGGCCAACGTCCTGACTTTC.

This clone was counted a single time. The chain couples TRBV29-1 to TRBJ1-1; a weak D match, TRBD1 (6 bases). Deletions cut 4 bases from V and 1 base from J, with 10 bases between. Germline lookup yields CDR1 SQVTM and CDR2 ANQGSEA. The CDR3 is made up of 13 amino acids. The CDR3 loop is CSVGKGGNTEAFF. The CDR3 coding sequence is TGCAGCGTTGGTAAAGGGGGGAACACTGAAGCTTTCTTT.

The CDR3 region is CASSQDPAGGPYGYTF. The CDR3 bases are TGCGCCAGCAGCCAAGACCCGGCAGGGGGGCCCTACGGCTACACCTTC. The chain links TRBV4-1 to TRBJ1-2; 7 nucleotides agree with TRBD1. CDR1 and CDR2 (germline): MGHRA, YSYEKL. The length of the CDR3 is 16 residues. The ends lost 0 bases at V and 8 bases at J; junction bases unmatched: 12.

The rearrangement links TRBV30 to TRBJ2-3, with 7 bases that match TRBD2. V dropped 4 bases and J dropped 2; count of bases not matched to a gene: 3. The CDR3 extends over 13 amino acids. Germline assignment: CDR1 GTSNPN and CDR2 SVGIG (reference sequence). This CDR3 reads CAWTSGSTDTQYF. CDR3 nucleotide sequence: TGTGCCTGGACTAGCGGATCCACAGATACGCAGTATTTT.

This chain joins TRBV27 and TRBJ2-2; 8 bases align to TRBD2. V was clipped by 2 bases and J by 4 bases; unmatched bases: 6. The CDR3 contains 16 residues. In germline, CDR1 is MNHEY, CDR2 SMNVEV (reference sequence). The DNA for the CDR3 is TGTGCCAGCAGTTTAAAGGAGCGGGGGCCCACCGGGGAGCTGTTTTTT. The encoded protein is CASSLKERGPTGELFF.

The table lists this clone with a count of one. The sample holds other DNA sequences that translate to the same CDR3. The J gene is TRBJ2-3, the V gene TRBV29-1; weak D call: TRBD1 (5 bases). The CDR3 consists of 12 residues. V lost 2 bases, J lost 3 bases, and 6 bases lay in between. Germline-derived CDR1 and CDR2 are SQVTM and ANQGSEA. The CDR3 DNA reads as TGCAGCGTTGAACAGGGAACAGATACGCAGTATTTT. The encoded protein is CSVEQGTDTQYF.

The chain combines TRBV5-5 with TRBJ1-4, with D perhaps TRBD1 (5 bases). The CDR3 is made up of 15 amino acids. V was shortened by 4 bases and J by 4 bases, with 14 bases between the two germline ends. Germline V gene lookup returns CDR1 SGHKS and CDR2 YYEKEE (reference sequence). The CDR3 here is CASSPRGQINEKLFF. The CDR3 DNA reads TGTGCCAGCAGCCCTAGGGGCCAGATTAATGAAAAACTGTTTTTT.

The chain links TRBV29-1 to TRBJ1-2, with unresolved D. Germline values: CDR1 SQVTM, CDR2 ANQGSEA. There are 12 residues in the CDR3. Trimming pared 1 base from V and 8 bases from J, leaving 11 bases between. The CDR3 here is CSVEGSNEGYTF. The DNA of the CDR3 is TGCAGCGTTGAAGGATCAAACGAGGGCTACACCTTC.

The rearrangement joins TRBV7-8 to TRBJ2-7, with a weak D call TRBD2 (5 bases). The CDR3 totals 14 residues. In germline, CDR1 is SGHVS, CDR2 FQNEAQ. Deletions cut 7 bases from V and 7 bases from J, with 20 bases between. Here the CDR3 DNA reads TGTGCCAGCACCCGAGAACTGCACGAGGGAGAGCAGTACGTC. Protein sequence: CASTRELHEGEQYV.

This chain joins TRBV19 and TRBJ1-5; perhaps TRBD1 as D (6 bases). The V end lost 4 bases, the J end lost 4 bases, and 14 bases lay between the germline ends. Germline CDR1 is LNHDA and CDR2 is SQIVND (reference sequence). This CDR3 spans 15 amino acids. The CDR3 DNA is TGTGCCAGTAGTACCACAGGGTCGAGAAATCAGCCCCAGCATTTT. Translated, it gives CASSTTGSRNQPQHF.

The rearrangement uses TRBV6-4 and TRBJ1-4; no clear D gene. Deletions cut 3 bases from V and 7 bases from J, with 12 bases between. This CDR3 has 14 residues. Germline CDR1 reads MRHNA; CDR2 reads SNTAGT. CDR3 sequence (DNA): TGTGCCAGCAGTGAAAGTACTGTTGGTGAAAAACTGTTTTTT. Translating it yields CASSESTVGEKLFF.

The rearrangement links TRBV14 to TRBJ1-2; a possible D gene is TRBD1 (6 bases). The V end was cut by 2 bases, the J end by 4 bases, with 14 bases between. The germline gives CDR1 SGHDN, CDR2 FVKESK. This CDR3 region has 15 residues. The CDR3, as DNA: TGTGCCAGCAGCCAAATGGGGGCGAGATCCTATGGCTACACCTTC. Translation: CASSQMGARSYGYTF.

The chain recombines TRBV27 with TRBJ2-5; 9 bases line up with TRBD2. CDR3 length: 13 amino acids. From germline, CDR1 is MNHEY and CDR2 SMNVEV (reference sequence). With V trimmed by 9 bases and J by 7 bases, 9 bases remained unmatched. The CDR3 nucleotides read TGTGCCAGTAGCGGGGGAGCCGATGGGACCCAGTACTTC. This sequence encodes CASSGGADGTQYF.